The TCR beta chain described here comes from a study of blood T cell repertoires in COVID-19. Study-level background: Sample material is recorded as cDNA or gDNA derived from T cells, B-cell-depleted T cells, or PBMCs.

This clone was picked up a small number of times. Cohorts were assigned according to the clinical history that participants reported. Germline assignment: CDR1 LGHDT and CDR2 YNNKEL (reference sequence). The length of the CDR3 is 14 residues. Trimming cost V 2 bases and J 10 bases; bases outside gene matches: 4. The assay was immunoSEQ multiplex PCR, and TCRdb's table has in-frame clones only and misses some. The sample contains roughly 170,000 clones, around 88% of which appear only once. This clonotype originated in a woman aged 50 to 60 in a cohort exposed to, infected with or recovered from COVID-19 (not recorded which). This chain links TRBV3-1 (or the pseudogene TRBV3-2) with TRBJ1-6, with 8 bases lining up with TRBD1. The specimen was PBMCs or T cells enriched from blood (not recorded which). The CDR3 DNA is TGTGCCAGCAGCCAAAGGACAGGGCCCTCACCCCTCCACTTT. Its protein product is CASSQRTGPSPLHF.